This T cell receptor beta chain was captured by sequencing in a study of cytomegalovirus exposure and HLA in healthy donors. Study background: Genotyping of 430 or so donors showed that 80% to 90% belonged to the Caucasian-associated ancestry cluster. Study-level results: According to the study, roughly 160 TCR beta chains were cytomegalovirus-associated. In vitro testing confirmed a few CMV-associated chains as specific for CMV antigens.

Comment on this clone: Antigen specificity is unknown.

The PCR used 60 Vbeta and 13 Jbeta primers. Generated by immunoSEQ multiplex PCR, the TCRdb table keeps only in-frame clones and is missing some. Recorded here are some 55,000 clones; the top ten clones represent around 12%. CDR3 length: 16 residues. Germline assignment: CDR1 MNHEY and CDR2 SMNVEV (reference sequence). V dropped 4 bases and J dropped 0 bases, with 13 bases sitting between them. The origin of this receptor is a man between 18 and 35 years old in good health and CMV-seropositive. Sample: PBMCs. This chain connects TRBV27 to TRBJ1-5; D remains ambiguous. The CDR3 sequence is CASSSSGFYSNQPQHF. CDR3 sequence (DNA): TGTGCCAGCAGTTCCTCCGGGTTTTATAGCAATCAGCCCCAGCATTTT.